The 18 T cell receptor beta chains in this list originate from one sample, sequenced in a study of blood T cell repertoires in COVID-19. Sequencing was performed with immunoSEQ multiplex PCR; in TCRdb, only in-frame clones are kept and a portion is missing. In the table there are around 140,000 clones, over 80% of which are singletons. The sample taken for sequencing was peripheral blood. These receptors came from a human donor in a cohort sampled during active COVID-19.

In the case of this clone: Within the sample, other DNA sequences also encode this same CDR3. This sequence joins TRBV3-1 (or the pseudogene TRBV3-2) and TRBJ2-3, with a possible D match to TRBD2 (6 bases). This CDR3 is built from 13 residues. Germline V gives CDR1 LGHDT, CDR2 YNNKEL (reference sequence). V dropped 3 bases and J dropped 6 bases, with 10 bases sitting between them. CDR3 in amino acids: CASSQGLGDTQYF. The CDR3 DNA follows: TGTGCCAGCAGCCAGGGACTGGGTGATACGCAGTATTTT.

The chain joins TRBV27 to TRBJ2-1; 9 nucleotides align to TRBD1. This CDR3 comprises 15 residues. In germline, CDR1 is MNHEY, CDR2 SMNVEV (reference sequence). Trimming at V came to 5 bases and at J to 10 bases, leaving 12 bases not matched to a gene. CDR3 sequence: CASSQDRGSGGEQFF. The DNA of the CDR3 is TGTGCCAGCAGTCAGGACAGGGGATCGGGAGGAGAGCAGTTCTTC.

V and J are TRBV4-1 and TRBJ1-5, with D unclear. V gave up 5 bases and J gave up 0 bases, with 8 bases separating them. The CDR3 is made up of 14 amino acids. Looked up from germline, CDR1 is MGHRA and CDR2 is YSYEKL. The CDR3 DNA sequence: TGCGCCAGCAGCTCGTCCTATAGCAATCAGCCCCAGCATTTT. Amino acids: CASSSSYSNQPQHF.

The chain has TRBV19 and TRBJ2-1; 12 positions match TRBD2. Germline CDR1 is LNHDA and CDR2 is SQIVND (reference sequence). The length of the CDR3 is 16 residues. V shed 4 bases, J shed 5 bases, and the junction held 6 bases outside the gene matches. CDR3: CASSTLTSGSNNEQFF. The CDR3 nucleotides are TGTGCCAGTAGTACCCTGACTAGCGGGAGCAACAATGAGCAGTTCTTC. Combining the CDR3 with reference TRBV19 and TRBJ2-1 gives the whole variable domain DGGITQSPKYLFRKEGQNVTLSCEQNLNHDAMYWYRQDPGQGLRLIYYSQIVNDFQKGDIAEGYSVSREKKESFPLTVTSAQKNPTAFYLCASSTLTSGSNNEQFFGPGTRLTVL.

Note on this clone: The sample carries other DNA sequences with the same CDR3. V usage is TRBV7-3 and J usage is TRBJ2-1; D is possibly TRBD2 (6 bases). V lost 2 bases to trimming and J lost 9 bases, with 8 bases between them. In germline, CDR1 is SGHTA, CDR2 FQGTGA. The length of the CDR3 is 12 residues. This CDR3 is CASSLAGGEQFF. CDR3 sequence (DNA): TGTGCCAGCAGCTTAGCCGGGGGTGAGCAGTTCTTC.

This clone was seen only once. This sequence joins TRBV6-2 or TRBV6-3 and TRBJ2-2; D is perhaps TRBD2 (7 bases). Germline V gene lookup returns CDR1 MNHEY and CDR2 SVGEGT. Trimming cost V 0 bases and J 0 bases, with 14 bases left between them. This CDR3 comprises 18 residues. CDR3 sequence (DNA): TGTGCCAGCAGTTACTCGAGCTGGGGGGGCCCGAACACCGGGGAGCTGTTTTTT. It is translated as CASSYSSWGGPNTGELFF.

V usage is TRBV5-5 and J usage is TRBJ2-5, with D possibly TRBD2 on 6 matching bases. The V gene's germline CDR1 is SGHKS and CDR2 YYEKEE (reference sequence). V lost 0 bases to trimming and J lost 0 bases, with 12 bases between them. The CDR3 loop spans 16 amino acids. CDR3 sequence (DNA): TGTGCCAGCAGCTTGGGGCGGTTAGCGGACCAAGAGACCCAGTACTTC. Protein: CASSLGRLADQETQYF.

CDR3 nucleotide sequence: TGCAGTGCTAGACGACAGCCTGAAGCTTTCTTT. Amino acids: CSARRQPEAFF. J is TRBJ1-1 and V is TRBV20-1, with a possible D match to TRBD1 (5 bases). The V gene lost 2 bases and the J gene lost 6 bases, with 7 bases spanning the gap. The CDR3 has 11 residues. Germline CDR1 reads DFQATT; CDR2 reads SNEGSKA (reference sequence).

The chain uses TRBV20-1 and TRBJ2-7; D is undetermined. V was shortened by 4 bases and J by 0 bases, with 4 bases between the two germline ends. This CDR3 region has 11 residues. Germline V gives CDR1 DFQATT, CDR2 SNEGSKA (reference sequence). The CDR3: CSATYSYEQYF. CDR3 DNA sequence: TGCAGTGCTACCTACTCCTACGAGCAGTACTTC.

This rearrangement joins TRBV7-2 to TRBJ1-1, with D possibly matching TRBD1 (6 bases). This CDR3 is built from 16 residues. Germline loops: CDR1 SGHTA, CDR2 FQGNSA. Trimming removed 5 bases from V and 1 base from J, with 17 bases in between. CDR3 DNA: TGTGCCAGCAGCCCCCGGGTGGGGGCCTCGAACACTGAAGCTTTCTTT. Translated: CASSPRVGASNTEAFF.

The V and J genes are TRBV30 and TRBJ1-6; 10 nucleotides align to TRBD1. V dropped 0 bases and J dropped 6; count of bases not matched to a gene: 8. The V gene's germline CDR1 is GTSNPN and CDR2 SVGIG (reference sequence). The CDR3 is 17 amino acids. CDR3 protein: CAWSVQRTGGSNSPLHF. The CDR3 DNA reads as TGTGCCTGGAGTGTACAAAGGACAGGGGGTAGTAATTCACCCCTCCACTTT.

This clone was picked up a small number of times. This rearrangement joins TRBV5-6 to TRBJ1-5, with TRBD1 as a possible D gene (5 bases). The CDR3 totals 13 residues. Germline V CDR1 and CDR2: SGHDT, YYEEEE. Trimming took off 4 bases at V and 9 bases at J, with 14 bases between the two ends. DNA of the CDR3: TGTGCCAGCAGCCTGGACACCCGCCCGCCCCAGCATTTT. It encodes CASSLDTRPPQHF.

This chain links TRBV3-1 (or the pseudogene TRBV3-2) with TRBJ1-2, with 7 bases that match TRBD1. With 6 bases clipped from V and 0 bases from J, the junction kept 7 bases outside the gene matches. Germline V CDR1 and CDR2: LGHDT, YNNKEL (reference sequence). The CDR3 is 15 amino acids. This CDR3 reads CASRAKGAPNYGYTF. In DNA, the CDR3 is TGTGCCAGCAGGGCCAAGGGGGCCCCTAACTATGGCTACACCTTC.

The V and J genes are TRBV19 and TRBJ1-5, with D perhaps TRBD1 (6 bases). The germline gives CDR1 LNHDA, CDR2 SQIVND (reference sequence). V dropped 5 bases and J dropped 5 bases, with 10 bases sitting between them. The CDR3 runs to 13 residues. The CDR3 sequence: CASSLNRDQPQHF. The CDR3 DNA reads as TGTGCCAGTAGTCTTAACAGGGATCAGCCCCAGCATTTT.

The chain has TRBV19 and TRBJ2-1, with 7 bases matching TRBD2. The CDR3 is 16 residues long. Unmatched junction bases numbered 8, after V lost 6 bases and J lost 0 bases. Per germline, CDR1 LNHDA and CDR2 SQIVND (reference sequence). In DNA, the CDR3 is TGTGCCAGTAGGCGTGTAGGACTAGACTCCTACAATGAGCAGTTCTTC. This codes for CASRRVGLDSYNEQFF.

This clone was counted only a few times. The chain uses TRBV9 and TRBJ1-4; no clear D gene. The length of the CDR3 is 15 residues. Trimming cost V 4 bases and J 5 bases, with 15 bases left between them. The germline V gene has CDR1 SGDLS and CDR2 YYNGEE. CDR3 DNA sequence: TGTGCCAGCAGCCGGAGGACGGGTTCCAATGAAAAACTGTTTTTT. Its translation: CASSRRTGSNEKLFF.

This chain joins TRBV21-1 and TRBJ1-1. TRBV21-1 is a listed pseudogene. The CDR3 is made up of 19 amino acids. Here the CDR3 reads CASSKLGRSLTKRNTEAFF. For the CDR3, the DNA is TGTGCCAGCAGCAAATTGGGTAGGAGCCTTACAAAAAGGAACACTGAAGCTTTCTTT.

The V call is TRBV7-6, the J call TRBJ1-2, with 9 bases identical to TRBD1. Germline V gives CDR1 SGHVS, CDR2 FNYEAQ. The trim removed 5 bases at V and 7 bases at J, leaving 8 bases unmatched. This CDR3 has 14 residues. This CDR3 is CASSQISGQGGYTF. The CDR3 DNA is TGTGCCAGCAGCCAGATTTCGGGACAGGGTGGCTACACCTTC. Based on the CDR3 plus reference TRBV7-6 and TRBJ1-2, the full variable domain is GAGVSQSPRYKVTKRGQDVALRCDPISGHVSLYWYRQALGQGPEFLTYFNYEAQQDKSGLPNDRFSAERPEGSISTLTIQRTEQRDSAMYRCASSQISGQGGYTFGSGTRLTVV.